This is a list of T cell receptor beta chains from one sample in a study of OX40 agonist ivuxolimab in advanced cancers. Profiling relied on immunoSEQ multiplex PCR, and the TCRdb table lists in-frame clones only, not all of them. This table has about 73,000 clones, approximately 90% appearing once. This specimen consisted of CD4+ or CD8+ T cells sorted from blood, obtained in a trial of the OX40 agonist ivuxolimab. The source is an adult with an advanced solid tumor such as melanoma, head and neck, liver or kidney cancer. CDR3s include the opening cysteine and the closing phenylalanine or tryptophan.

TRBJ2-7 TRBV27 CASSSGFAYEQYF
TRBJ2-7 TRBV27 CASSLNDRVYEQYF
TRBJ2-1 TRBV9 CASSPQGGEQFF
TRBJ1-6 TRBV6-5 CASSSPGGNSPLHF
TRBJ2-7 TRBV6-1 CASSGRGAYEQYF
TRBJ1-1 TRBV7-9 CASGKNTEAFF
TRBJ1-2 TRBV27 CASKQGLNYGYTF
TRBJ1-1 TRBV6-1 CASPGNTEAFF
TRBJ2-7 TRBV9 CASSLAGGPNEQYF
TRBJ2-7 TRBV27 CASSLSRTGNYEQYF
TRBJ2-1 TRBV27 CASSLSGRGIYNEQFF
TRBJ1-2 TRBV29-1 CSVELGNEGYTF
TRBJ1-4 TRBV11-2 CASSLYLGQPNEKLFF
TRBJ2-1 TRBV5-4 CASSSQDSEQFF
TRBJ2-7 TRBV30 CAWSVGTGIHEQYF
TRBJ2-2 TRBV7-8 CASSQQGASAGELFF
TRBJ2-7 TRBV6-1 CASSKRERSYEQYF
TRBJ2-7 TRBV27 CAIRDRGETYEQYF
TRBJ2-7 TRBV5-1 CASSPGPSYEQYF
TRBJ2-1 TRBV7-2 CASSLDVAGGRAYNEQFF
TRBJ2-2 TRBV6-5 CASRRGSLETGELFF
TRBJ1-1 TRBV27 CASSSPRGTEAFF
TRBJ2-7 TRBV15 CATSRDQGRYSYEQYF
TRBJ1-5 TRBV27 CASKSGQGDQPQHF
TRBJ1-4 TRBV4-1 CASSHGAGSEKLFF
TRBJ2-2 TRBV25-1 CASMGAAGGPNTGELFF
TRBJ1-2 TRBV7-9 CASSAQSNYGYTF
TRBJ2-1 TRBV19 CASSIRGAAYNEQFF
TRBJ2-1 TRBV4-1 CASSQASAQFSYNEQFF
TRBJ1-2 TRBV19 CASTTRLDYGYTF
TRBJ2-3 TRBV10-1 CASSESGGGTDTQYF
TRBJ2-7 TRBV5-4 CASSLGGYEQYF
TRBJ2-3 TRBV2 CASDRENTDTQYF
TRBJ1-1 TRBV10-3 CAISELRQDDFSTEAFF
TRBJ2-7 TRBV4-2 CASSPGMGGANEQYF
TRBJ2-1 TRBV6-6 CASTTGDEQFF
TRBJ2-7 TRBV29-1 CSPLESYEQYF
TRBJ2-6 TRBV27 CASSTDPSGANVLTF
TRBJ2-3 TRBV9 CASSGSGRADTQYF
TRBJ1-1 TRBV7-3 CASSGPVAEAFF
TRBJ1-2 TRBV29-1 CSVEASTKNYGYTF
TRBJ1-2 TRBV14 CASSQRGVYGYTF
TRBJ2-2 TRBV7-2 CASSKYRVDAGELFF
TRBJ2-3 TRBV27 CASSLGGPGIGDTQYF
TRBJ2-7 TRBV6-5 CASSVLGTGIHEQYF
TRBJ1-1 TRBV10-3 CAISESTGLNTEAFF
TRBJ2-7 TRBV27 CASSRRLRSYEQYF
TRBJ2-7 TRBV6-5 CASSYSTTGLSYEQYF
TRBJ1-1 TRBV27 CASRQVSLNTEAFF
TRBJ1-4 TRBV11-2 CASSVQGEKLFF
TRBJ2-2 TRBV15 CATSARLAGGPTGELFF
TRBJ2-5 TRBV9 CASSASGETQYF
TRBJ2-7 TRBV29-1 CSVASGTGGSFPYEQYF
TRBJ2-5 TRBV10-3 CAISESETGVETQYF
TRBJ1-6 TRBV27 CASSYSNSPLHF
TRBJ1-6 TRBV30 CAWSPDSLDYNSPLHF
TRBJ2-5 TRBV9 CASSASLGLAVSQETQYF
TRBJ2-3 TRBV27 CASQKYYLDTQYF
TRBJ1-4 TRBV27 CASSYGKAEKLFF
TRBJ1-1 TRBV11-2 CASSLEGLSKAFF